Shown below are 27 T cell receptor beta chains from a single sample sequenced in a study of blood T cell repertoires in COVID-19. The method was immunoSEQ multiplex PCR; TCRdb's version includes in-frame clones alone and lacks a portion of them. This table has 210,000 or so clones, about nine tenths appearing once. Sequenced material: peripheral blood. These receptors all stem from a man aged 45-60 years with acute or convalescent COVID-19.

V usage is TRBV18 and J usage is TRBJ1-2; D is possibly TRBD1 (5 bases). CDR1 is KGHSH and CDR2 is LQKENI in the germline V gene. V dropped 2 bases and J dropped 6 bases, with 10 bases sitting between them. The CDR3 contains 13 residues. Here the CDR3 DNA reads TGTGCCAGCTCACCATGGCAGGACAATGGCTACACCTTC. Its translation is CASSPWQDNGYTF.

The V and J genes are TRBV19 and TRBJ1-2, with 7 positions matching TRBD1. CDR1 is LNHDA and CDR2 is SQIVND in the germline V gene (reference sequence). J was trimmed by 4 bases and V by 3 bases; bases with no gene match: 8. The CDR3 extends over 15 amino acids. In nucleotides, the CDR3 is TGTGCCAGTAGTATGCAGGCAGGGGGACGCTATGGCTACACCTTC. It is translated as CASSMQAGGRYGYTF.

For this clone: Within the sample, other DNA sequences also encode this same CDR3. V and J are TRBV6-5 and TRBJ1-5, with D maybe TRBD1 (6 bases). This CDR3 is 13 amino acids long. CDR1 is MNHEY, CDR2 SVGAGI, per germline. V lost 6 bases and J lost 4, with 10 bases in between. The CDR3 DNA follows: TGTGCCAGCAGCTTACAGGGAAATCAGCCCCAGCATTTT. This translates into CASSLQGNQPQHF.

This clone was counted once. CDR3 nucleotide sequence: TGTGCCAGCAGCAAAGGCGGGGTGAGCTCCTACAATGAGCAGTTCTTC. Amino acid sequence: CASSKGGVSSYNEQFF. V is TRBV21-1 and J is TRBJ2-1; no DNA check was done on the table's D call, TRBD2. TRBV21-1 has pseudogene status. The CDR3 runs 16 residues.

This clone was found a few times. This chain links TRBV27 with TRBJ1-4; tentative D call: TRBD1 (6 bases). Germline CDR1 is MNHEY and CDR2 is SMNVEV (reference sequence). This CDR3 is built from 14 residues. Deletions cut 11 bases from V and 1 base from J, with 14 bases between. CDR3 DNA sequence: TGTGCCTCCAAAGTAGGGGGAACTAATGAAAAACTGTTTTTT. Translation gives CASKVGGTNEKLFF.

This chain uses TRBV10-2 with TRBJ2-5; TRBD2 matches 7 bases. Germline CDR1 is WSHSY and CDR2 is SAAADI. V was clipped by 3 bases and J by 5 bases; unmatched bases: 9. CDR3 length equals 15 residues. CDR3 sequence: CASSDPAREGETQYF. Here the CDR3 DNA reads TGCGCCAGCAGTGATCCGGCCAGGGAGGGGGAGACCCAGTACTTC.

CDR3 DNA: TGTGCCGCATCAAGCGGACTAAGAAGCTCCTACGAGCAGTACTTC. Translated, it gives CAASSGLRSSYEQYF. The gene calls are TRBV10-3 and TRBJ2-7; TRBD2 is a possible D gene (6 bases). Per germline, CDR1 ENHRY and CDR2 SYGVKD. V shed 11 bases and J shed 0 bases, with 20 bases lying between them. The CDR3 loop spans 15 amino acids.

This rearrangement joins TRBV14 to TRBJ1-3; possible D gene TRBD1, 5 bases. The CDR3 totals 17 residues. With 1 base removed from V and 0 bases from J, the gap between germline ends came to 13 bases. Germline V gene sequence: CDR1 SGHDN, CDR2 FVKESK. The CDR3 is CASSQGGRVNSGNTIYF. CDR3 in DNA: TGTGCCAGCAGCCAAGGGGGCAGGGTGAACTCTGGAAACACCATATATTTT.

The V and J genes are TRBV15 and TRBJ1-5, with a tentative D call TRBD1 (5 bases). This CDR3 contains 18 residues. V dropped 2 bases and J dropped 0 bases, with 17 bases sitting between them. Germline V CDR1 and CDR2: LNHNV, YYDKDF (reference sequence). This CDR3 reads CATSRQTPPTVSNQPQHF. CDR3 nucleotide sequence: TGTGCCACCAGCAGACAAACCCCCCCGACAGTTAGCAATCAGCCCCAGCATTTT.

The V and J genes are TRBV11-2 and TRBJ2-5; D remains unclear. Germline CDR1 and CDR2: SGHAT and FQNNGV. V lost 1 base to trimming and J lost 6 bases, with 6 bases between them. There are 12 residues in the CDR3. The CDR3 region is CASSLAKKTQYF. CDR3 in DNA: TGTGCCAGCAGCTTAGCAAAAAAGACCCAGTACTTC.

CDR3 sequence: CASSQGGFSGGRTDTQYF. The CDR3 DNA follows: TGTGCCAGCAGCCAAGGCGGGTTTAGCGGGGGGCGCACAGATACGCAGTATTTT. The genes are TRBV3-1 (or the pseudogene TRBV3-2) and TRBJ2-3, with 10 bases lining up with TRBD2. CDR3 size: 18 residues. The germline gives CDR1 LGHDT, CDR2 YNNKEL (reference sequence). The J segment lost 1 base and the V segment lost 1 base, leaving 8 bases of the junction unmatched.

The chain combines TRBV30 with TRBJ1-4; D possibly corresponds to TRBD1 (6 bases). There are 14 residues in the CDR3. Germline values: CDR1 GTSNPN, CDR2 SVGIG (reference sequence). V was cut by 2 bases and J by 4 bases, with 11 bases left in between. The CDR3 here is CAWSLGQVNEKLFF. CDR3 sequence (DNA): TGTGCCTGGAGTTTGGGACAAGTTAATGAAAAACTGTTTTTT. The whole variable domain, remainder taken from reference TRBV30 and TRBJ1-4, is SQTIHQWPATLVQPVGSPLSLECTVEGTSNPNLYWYRQAAGRGLQLLFYSVGIGQISSEVPQNLSASRPQDRQFILSSKKLLLSDSGFYLCAWSLGQVNEKLFFGSGTQLSVL.

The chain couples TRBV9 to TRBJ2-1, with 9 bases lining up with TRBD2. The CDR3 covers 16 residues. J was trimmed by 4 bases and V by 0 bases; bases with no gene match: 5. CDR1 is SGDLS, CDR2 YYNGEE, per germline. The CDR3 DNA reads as TGTGCCAGCAGCGTAGCTGGCGGGGGGGCTTACAATGAGCAGTTCTTC. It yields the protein CASSVAGGGAYNEQFF.

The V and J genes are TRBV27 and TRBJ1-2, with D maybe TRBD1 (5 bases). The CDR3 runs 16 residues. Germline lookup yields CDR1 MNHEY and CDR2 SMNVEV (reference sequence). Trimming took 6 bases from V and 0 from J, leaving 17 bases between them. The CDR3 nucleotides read TGTGCCAGCAGCCAACAACCGGGACTAACTAACTATGGCTACACCTTC. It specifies CASSQQPGLTNYGYTF.

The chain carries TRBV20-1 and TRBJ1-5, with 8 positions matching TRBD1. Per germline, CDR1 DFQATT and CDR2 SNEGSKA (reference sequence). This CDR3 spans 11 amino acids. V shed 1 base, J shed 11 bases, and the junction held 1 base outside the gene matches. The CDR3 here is CSARGTGSQHF. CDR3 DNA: TGCAGTGCTAGAGGGACAGGGTCCCAGCATTTT.

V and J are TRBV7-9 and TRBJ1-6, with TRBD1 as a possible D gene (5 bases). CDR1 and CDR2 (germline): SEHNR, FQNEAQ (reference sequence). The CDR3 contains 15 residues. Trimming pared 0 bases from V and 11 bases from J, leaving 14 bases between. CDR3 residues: CASSLAGARLTPLHF. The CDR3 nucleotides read TGTGCCAGCAGCTTAGCTGGGGCGCGATTGACACCCCTCCACTTT.

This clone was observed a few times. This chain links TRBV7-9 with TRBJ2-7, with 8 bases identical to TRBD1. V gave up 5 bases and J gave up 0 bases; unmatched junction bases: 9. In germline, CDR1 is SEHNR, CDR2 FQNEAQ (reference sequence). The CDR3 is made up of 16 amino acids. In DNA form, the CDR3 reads TGTGCCAGCAGCGTACCGGGACAGGCGAACTCCTACGAGCAGTACTTC. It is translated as CASSVPGQANSYEQYF.

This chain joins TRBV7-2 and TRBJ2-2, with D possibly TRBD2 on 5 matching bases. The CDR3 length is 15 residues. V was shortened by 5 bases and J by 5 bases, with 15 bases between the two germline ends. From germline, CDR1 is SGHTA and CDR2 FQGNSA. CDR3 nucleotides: TGTGCCAGCAGCCCGAGGTCAACTAGAACCGGGGAGCTGTTTTTT. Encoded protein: CASSPRSTRTGELFF.

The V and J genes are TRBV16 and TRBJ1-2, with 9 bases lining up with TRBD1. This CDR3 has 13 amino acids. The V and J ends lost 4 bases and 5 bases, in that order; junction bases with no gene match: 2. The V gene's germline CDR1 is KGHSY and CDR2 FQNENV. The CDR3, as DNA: TGTGCCAGCAGCCGACAGGGGGATTATGGCTACACCTTC. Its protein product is CASSRQGDYGYTF.

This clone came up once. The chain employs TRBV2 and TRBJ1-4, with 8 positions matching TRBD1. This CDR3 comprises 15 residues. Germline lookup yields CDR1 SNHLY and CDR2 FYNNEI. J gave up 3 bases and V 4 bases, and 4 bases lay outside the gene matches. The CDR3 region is CASSAGGLANEKLFF. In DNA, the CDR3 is TGTGCCAGCAGTGCAGGGGGCTTAGCTAATGAAAAACTGTTTTTT. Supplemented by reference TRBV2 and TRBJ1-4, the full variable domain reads EPEVTQTPSHQVTQMGQEVILRCVPISNHLYFYWYRQILGQKVEFLVSFYNNEISEKSEIFDDQFSVERPDGSNFTLKIRSTKLEDSAMYFCASSAGGLANEKLFFGSGTQLSVL.

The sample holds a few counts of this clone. The CDR3 DNA sequence: TGTGCCAGTAGTATAGGAGAACGGAGCTCCTACAATGAGCAGTTCTTC. Protein sequence: CASSIGERSSYNEQFF. The V and J genes are TRBV19 and TRBJ2-1, with D unclear. Trimming cost V 1 base and J 0 bases, with 10 bases left between them. The germline CDR1 and CDR2 sequences are LNHDA and SQIVND (reference sequence). CDR3 length: 16 residues.

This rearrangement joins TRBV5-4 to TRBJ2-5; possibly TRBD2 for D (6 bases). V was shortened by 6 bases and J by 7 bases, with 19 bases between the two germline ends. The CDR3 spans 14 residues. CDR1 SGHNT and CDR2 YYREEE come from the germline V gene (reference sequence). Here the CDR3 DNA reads TGTGCCAGCAAAGACGGGACTGTGGAGGGGACCCAGTACTTC. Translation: CASKDGTVEGTQYF. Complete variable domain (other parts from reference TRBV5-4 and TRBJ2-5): ETGVTQSPTHLIKTRGQQVTLRCSSQSGHNTVSWYQQALGQGPQFIFQYYREEENGRGNFPPRFSGLQFPNYSSELNVNALELDDSALYLCASKDGTVEGTQYFGPGTRLLVL.

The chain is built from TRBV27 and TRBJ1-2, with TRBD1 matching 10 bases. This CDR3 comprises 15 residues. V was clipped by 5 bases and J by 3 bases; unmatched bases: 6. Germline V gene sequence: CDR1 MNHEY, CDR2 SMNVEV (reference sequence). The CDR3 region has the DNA TGTGCCAGCAGTACTCAGACAGGGGGCTACTATGGCTACACCTTC. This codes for CASSTQTGGYYGYTF.

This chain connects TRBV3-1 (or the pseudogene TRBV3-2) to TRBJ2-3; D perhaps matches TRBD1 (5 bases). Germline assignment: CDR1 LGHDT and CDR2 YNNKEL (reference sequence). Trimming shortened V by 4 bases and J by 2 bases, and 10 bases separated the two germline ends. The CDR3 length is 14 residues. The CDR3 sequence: CASSPRRDTDTQYF. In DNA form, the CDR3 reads TGTGCCAGCAGCCCCCGCAGGGACACAGATACGCAGTATTTT.

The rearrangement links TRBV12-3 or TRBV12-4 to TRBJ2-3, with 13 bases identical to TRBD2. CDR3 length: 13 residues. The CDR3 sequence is CATKTSGGDTQYF. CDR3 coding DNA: TGTGCTACCAAGACTAGCGGGGGGGATACGCAGTATTTT.

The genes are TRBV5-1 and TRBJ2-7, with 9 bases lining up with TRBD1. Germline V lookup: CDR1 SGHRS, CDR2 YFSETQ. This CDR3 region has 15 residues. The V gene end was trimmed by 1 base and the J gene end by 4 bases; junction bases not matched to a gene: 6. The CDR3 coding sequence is TGCGCCAGCAGCTTGACCGGGACAGGGCTGTACGAGCAGTACTTC. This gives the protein CASSLTGTGLYEQYF.

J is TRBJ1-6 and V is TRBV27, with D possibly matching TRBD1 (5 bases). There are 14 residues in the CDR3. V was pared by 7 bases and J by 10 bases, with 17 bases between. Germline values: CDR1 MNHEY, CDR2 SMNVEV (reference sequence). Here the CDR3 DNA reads TGTGCCAGCACTACCGGGGGTGGAGGCTCACCCCTCCACTTT. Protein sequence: CASTTGGGGSPLHF.